This section outlines one T cell receptor (beta chain) sequence together with its context. Its antigen is still unknown. Base qualities are not provided; no much larger clone lies one nucleotide away. These data belong to a study of cytomegalovirus exposure and HLA in healthy donors (dated by TCRdb to 2015 to 2018). Some background on the complete study: An earlier analysis of some 620 of the donors reported 250 to 300 Gb of sequence data and 117 million unique TCR beta sequences obtained from about 179 million T cells. An early release covering approximately 600 HLA-typed donors comprised around 300 gigabases of sequencing data and around 86 million unique TCR sequences. The genetic ancestry cluster associated with self-reported Caucasian donors included 65% to 90% of the approximately 410 genotyped donors. The aim of the study was to test whether cataloging public T cell receptors could identify signatures of past pathogen exposure. The study profiled the T cell repertoires of fewer than 850 subjects by immunosequencing and related them to cytomegalovirus serostatus. Along with the roughly 670-subject first cohort, a separate validation cohort of over a hundred different subjects was used. The study combined high-throughput TCR immunosequencing, statistical association of individual TCRs with disease status, and machine learning to predict cytomegalovirus infection status. In a later analysis, previously published TCR beta repertoires from 666 donors were re-analyzed and high-resolution HLA genotyping was added so that TCR occurrence patterns could be studied. Rather than using new phenotypic data, the later analysis identified candidate immune exposures from TCR beta sequences and from how often those sequences occurred across donors. In an earlier analysis of a few hundred of the donors, high-throughput TCR beta sequencing was used to judge whether each TCR beta V gene segment behaved as functional or pseudogenic. Donor age, sex, ethnicity and CMV serostatus were compiled together with the repertoire data. A later genetic analysis took genome-wide SNP genotypes for about 65% of the 666 donors and used that subset as a discovery cohort. Every discovery cohort repertoire had been produced on one sequencing platform. HLA typing covered class I and class II loci at four-digit resolution. The number of donors typed differed by locus, with about 629-630 for A, B, C, DRB1 and DQB1, around 520 for DQA1, nearly 610 for DPA1, and about 450 for DPB1. A handful of DR-DQ haplotypes were handled as single units for association and clustering because linkage in the cohort was strong. Among 398 genotyped donors of the cohort, an average of around 240,000 unique TCR beta nucleotide sequences were sequenced per donor, 15% to 20% of them non-productive.

According to the germline V gene (reference sequence), CDR1 reads SGHNT and CDR2 reads YYREEE. V loses 4 bases, J loses 10 bases, and the germline ends lie 15 bases apart. Inclusive of the bounding cysteine and phenylalanine, the CDR3 is 14 residues long. Kept here is only the CDR3 DNA, which spans 42 bases and is read in frame from base 1. Library construction relied on the immunoSEQ multiplex PCR assay. For the multiplex PCR, a mixture combining 60 forward primers for TCR Vbeta segments and 13 reverse primers for TCR Jbeta segments was used. A multiplex PCR assay on genomic DNA amplified the CDR3 region of rearranged TCR beta genes. The amplified TCR beta libraries were sequenced on the Illumina HiSeq System as 87-base-pair reads. Processing in the source paper ran as follows. A later analysis counted 65 million to 90 million unique TCR beta chains across the 640 or so repertoires, and 10 million to 11 million of these chains were shared by at least two donors. A nearest-neighbor algorithm error-corrected the raw reads and collapsed the reads into unique sequences, merging closely related sequences to remove PCR and sequencing errors. CDR3 sequences were aligned to IMGT reference sequences to assign V, D and J gene segments. Each retained sequence needed at least a six-nucleotide match to both a V gene segment and a J gene segment. A rearrangement counted as productive if the CDR3 had no stop codons and remained in frame with V and J, and every other rearrangement counted as non-productive. CDR3 was defined according to IMGT convention as the region running from the second conserved V-encoded cysteine to the conserved J-encoded phenylalanine. The earlier analysis of approximately 500 of the donors excluded sequences that lacked an unambiguous match to a single V gene segment. In an earlier analysis of several hundred of the donors, V segments were called functional above 56.7% productive rearrangements and were called segregating when the between-donor standard deviation exceeded 5%. To diagnose cytomegalovirus status from the catalog of TCR beta chain sequences, a statistical classification framework was built. In a later analysis, V and J genes were assigned by comparing TCR nucleotide sequences against IMGT/GENE-DB human TR gene sequences. In a later analysis, CDR3 sequences and most-parsimonious VDJ recombination scenarios were assigned using the TCRdist pipeline. In a later analysis, every TCR beta chain was defined by the combination of its CDR3 amino acid sequence and its V-gene family, and reads without a unique V-gene family were dropped. As a way to deal with suspected cross-contamination and a sequencing artifact, a later analysis dropped 500 to 700 nucleotide sequences that were highly shared and had low generation probability. For each public chain, a later analysis derived a clonal expansion index from normalized ranks of inferred template counts within each repertoire. A later analysis computed generation probabilities with a VDJ recombination model fitted to out-of-frame rearrangements, and checked the results against IGoR. A later analysis scored TCR-TCR, TCR-HLA and TCR-CMV co-occurrence with hypergeometric tests, applying a repertoire-size bias correction to TCR pairs. False discovery rates were estimated in a later analysis by permuting HLA or CMV assignments 20 times. In a later analysis, co-occurring TCRs were grouped using DBSCAN, with TCRdist sequence similarity added in when clustering inside HLA-allele-positive subsets. For co-occurrence clustering, repertoires with fewer than 30,000 or more than 120,000 public chains were excluded, along with roughly 5 repertoires with anomalous nucleotide sharing. TCRdb re-hosts the immuneACCESS table, in-frame sequences only. Its copies lack some clones; in the studies checked, an unresolved V gene accounts for under half of them, and the cause for the rest is not known. Clone size and V and J calls were adopted from that table, with D and trimming inferred from the DNA. The sample profile shows roughly 73,000 clones; more than 75% of them were found once. The top ten clonotypes cover 3% to 3.5% of the sample.

Broad study findings and their caveats: For the cohort, immune exposure information was limited to CMV serostatus. Correlated functional status among segregating V segments might be attributable to linkage disequilibrium, but an unknown experimental factor could not be ruled out. Cytomegalovirus status was reported to be diagnosed by the classifier with high specificity and sensitivity in both the original and validation cohorts. In a later analysis, HLA-associated TCR beta chains were found to be more clonally expanded and to have lower generation probabilities than equally common non-associated chains. A further reported finding was that TCR beta sequences accurately predicted the HLA-A and HLA-B alleles for most subjects in the first cohort. A later analysis reported that several top co-occurrence clusters appeared linked to parvovirus B19, influenza, CMV and Epstein-Barr virus. According to a later analysis, most CMV-associated TCR beta chains appeared to be HLA-restricted, and the HLA associations seemed to be driven largely by CMV exposure. The presence/absence analyses assumed that sequencing depth was roughly uniform across donors, and that assumption may not be true. A later analysis associated 15,000 to 20,000 TCR beta sequences with specific HLA alleles at a false discovery rate of 0.05. Compared with the approximately 600-donor mean, donors in an Asian-associated ancestry cluster had fewer N-insertions in productive TCRs, according to a later genetic analysis. According to a later analysis, TCR association rates differed among HLA loci, with DRB1 alleles showing the most associated TCRs and HLA-C alleles showing the fewest. A group of highly shared sequence variants was considered likely to be a technical artifact of the sequencing pipeline. Because HLA typing was missing for some donors at each locus, association tests included only the typed subset. When HLA alleles, especially DR and DQ, strongly co-occurred, attributing TCR associations to individual alleles was difficult. An association between a missense DCLRE1C variant and V-gene and J-gene trimming of TCR beta chains was found in a later genetic analysis and replicated in an independent cohort. The study gave a list of under 200 TCR beta chains associated with cytomegalovirus. The 87-base-pair reads could not distinguish some IMGT-functional V segments, including TRBV6-2 and TRBV6-3, so those segments were excluded. Broadly in line with IMGT annotations, most TCR beta V segments showed up in productive rearrangements about 87% or about 30% of the time in an earlier analysis of several hundred of the donors. Most TCR sequences were observed very rarely across donors, whereas some public TCRs were present in many individuals. According to the authors, the approach could potentially be generalized to other disease states and immunological phenotypes. The earlier analysis of about 600 of the donors excluded over 15 rarely observed V segments, including chromosome 9 orphons, because counts were too low. A few of the identified cytomegalovirus-associated TCR beta chains were confirmed in vitro to be specific for cytomegalovirus antigens. Only TCR beta chains were sequenced in this cohort, and the absence of alpha or paired-chain data limited detectable features.

The cohort was made up of hundreds of healthy bone marrow donors. Cohort members were all nominally healthy when sampled, although unrecorded immune exposures were likely present. The donor tested CMV seronegative and was one of the 352 seronegative cohort members. A peripheral blood sample was collected from each donor, and TCR beta sequencing was performed on peripheral blood mononuclear cells. Genomic DNA extraction from the blood cell samples was performed with the Qiagen DNeasy Blood Extraction Kit. Recombination linked TRBV5-4 to TRBJ1-6; the D gene is possibly TRBD1, with 5 bases matching. Sequenced input: PBMCs. The TCR sequence derives from a middle-aged man in good health and CMV-seronegative. The CDR3 is CASSPGGGESPLHF. The nucleotide sequence is TGTGCCAGCAGCCCGGGGGGAGGGGAATCACCCCTCCACTTT. The full variable domain, with segments outside the CDR3 supplied by the reference TRBV5-4 and TRBJ1-6 proteins, appears as ETGVTQSPTHLIKTRGQQVTLRCSSQSGHNTVSWYQQALGQGPQFIFQYYREEENGRGNFPPRFSGLQFPNYSSELNVNALELDDSALYLCASSPGGGESPLHFGNGTRLTVT.